The source of this T cell receptor (beta chain) is a study of cytomegalovirus exposure and HLA in healthy donors. PCR was performed using 60 Vbeta and 13 Jbeta primers. Profiling relied on immunoSEQ multiplex PCR, and the TCRdb table lists in-frame clones only, not all of them. Among over 100,000 clones listed, around three quarters were seen once. Whether this donor was CMV seropositive was not recorded. The source is a human donor in good health. The sequenced material came from PBMCs.

The CDR3 protein is CASSLEGRSSYEQYF. CDR3 DNA: TGTGCCAGCAGCCTCGAGGGCAGGAGCTCCTACGAGCAGTACTTC. This chain connects TRBV5-8 to TRBJ2-7, with D tentatively TRBD2 (5 bases). This CDR3 has 15 amino acids. Germline V gene data show CDR1 as SGHTS and CDR2 as YDEGEE. Trimming shortened V by 4 bases and J by 0 bases, and 14 bases separated the two germline ends. Looking up the rest from reference TRBV5-8 and TRBJ2-7 gives the full variable domain: EAGVTQSPTHLIKTRGQQATLRCSPISGHTSVYWYQQALGLGLQFLLWYDEGEERNRGNFPPRFSGRQFPNYSSELNVNALELEDSALYLCASSLEGRSSYEQYFGPGTRLTVT.